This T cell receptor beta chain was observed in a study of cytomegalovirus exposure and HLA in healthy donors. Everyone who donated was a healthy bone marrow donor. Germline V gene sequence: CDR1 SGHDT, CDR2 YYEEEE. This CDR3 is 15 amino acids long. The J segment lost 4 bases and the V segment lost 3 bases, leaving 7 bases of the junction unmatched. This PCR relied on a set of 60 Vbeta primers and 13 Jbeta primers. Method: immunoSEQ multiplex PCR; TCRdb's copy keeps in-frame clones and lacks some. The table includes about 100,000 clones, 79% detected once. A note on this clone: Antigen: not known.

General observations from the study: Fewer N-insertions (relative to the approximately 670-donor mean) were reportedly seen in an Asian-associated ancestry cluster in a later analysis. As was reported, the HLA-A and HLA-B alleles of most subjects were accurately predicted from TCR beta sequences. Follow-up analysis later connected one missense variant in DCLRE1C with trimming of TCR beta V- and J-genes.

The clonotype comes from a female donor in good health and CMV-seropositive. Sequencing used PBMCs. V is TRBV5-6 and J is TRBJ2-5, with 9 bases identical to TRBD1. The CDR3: CASSYGTGFGETQYF. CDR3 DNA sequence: TGTGCCAGCAGCTACGGGACAGGGTTTGGAGAGACCCAGTACTTC.